These 10 T cell receptor beta chains share one sample of origin, sequenced in a study of blood T cell repertoires in COVID-19. Repertoires were generated with immunoSEQ multiplex PCR, while TCRdb's copy carries only in-frame clones and drops some. The sample lists about 330,000 clones, about 91% occurring once. Sequencing was performed on peripheral blood. The receptors come from a man aged 25-40 years with COVID-19, enrolled during active disease.

The chain has TRBV29-1 and TRBJ2-4; D possibly corresponds to TRBD1 (5 bases). Germline CDR1 is SQVTM and CDR2 is ANQGSEA. V lost 8 bases to trimming and J lost 0 bases, with 26 bases between them. The CDR3 spans 18 residues. The CDR3 spells CSPRRQQVVNLAKNIQYF. The DNA of the CDR3 is TGCAGCCCAAGGCGACAGCAGGTAGTGAATCTAGCCAAAAACATTCAGTACTTC.

This clone was observed a handful of times. Other DNA sequences in the same sample also yield this CDR3. The chain joins TRBV5-1 to TRBJ1-6; perhaps TRBD1 as D (6 bases). CDR1 is SGHRS, CDR2 YFSETQ, per germline. V gave up 4 bases and J gave up 8 bases, with 10 bases separating them. This CDR3 comprises 13 residues. The CDR3 DNA follows: TGCGCCAGCAGCCTGGACAGTTATTCACCCCTCCACTTT. Translation: CASSLDSYSPLHF.

The chain links TRBV25-1 to TRBJ1-2; no clear D gene. This CDR3 is built from 12 residues. Germline lookup yields CDR1 MGHDK and CDR2 SYGVNS. The V gene lost 3 bases and the J gene lost 4 bases, with 6 bases spanning the gap. The chain's CDR3 is CASSDSSYGYTF. In DNA form, the CDR3 reads TGTGCCAGCAGTGATTCCAGCTATGGCTACACCTTC.

The chain combines TRBV5-8 with TRBJ2-1; tentatively, D is TRBD2 (6 bases). The V end was cut by 3 bases, the J end by 4 bases, with 14 bases between. This CDR3 has 15 amino acids. Germline lookup yields CDR1 SGHTS and CDR2 YDEGEE. For the CDR3, the DNA is TGTGCCAGCAGCTCCGGGACTGGGGATTACAATGAGCAGTTCTTC. Amino acid sequence: CASSSGTGDYNEQFF.

This clone was detected only once. The rearrangement joins TRBV27 to TRBJ1-2, with D maybe TRBD1 (6 bases). This CDR3 is built from 17 residues. Germline V gene lookup returns CDR1 MNHEY and CDR2 SMNVEV (reference sequence). The V gene lost 2 bases and the J gene lost 4 bases, with 20 bases spanning the gap. The CDR3 DNA is TGTGCCAGCAGTTTAATAGGGGCAGGGGAAAGGATCTATGGCTACACCTTC. This gives the protein CASSLIGAGERIYGYTF.

The table lists this clone with a count of one. The CDR3 region is CASSEQRPTGELFF. The CDR3 DNA reads TGTGCCAGCAGTGAGCAGCGACCCACCGGGGAGCTGTTTTTT. This chain joins TRBV2 and TRBJ2-2; D is ambiguous. This CDR3 contains 14 residues. Trimming shortened V by 3 bases and J by 4 bases, and 9 bases separated the two germline ends. The germline V gene encodes CDR1 SNHLY and CDR2 FYNNEI.

This clone was observed many times. This chain connects TRBV7-3 to TRBJ1-5; no firm D call. From germline, CDR1 is SGHTA and CDR2 FQGTGA. Trimming stripped 2 bases from V and 0 bases from J, with 26 bases between. The CDR3 extends over 21 amino acids. In DNA form, the CDR3 reads TGTGCCAGCAGCTTAGGGGTGTTCCGAGGCGAGGGCCTGGATAGCAATCAGCCCCAGCATTTT. The encoded protein is CASSLGVFRGEGLDSNQPQHF. Filled out from reference TRBV7-3 and TRBJ1-5, the complete variable domain reads GAGVSQTPSNKVTEKGKYVELRCDPISGHTALYWYRQSLGQGPEFLIYFQGTGAADDSGLPNDRFFAVRPEGSVSTLKIQRTERGDSAVYLCASSLGVFRGEGLDSNQPQHFGDGTRLSIL.

Details on this clone: This specimen includes other DNA sequences encoding the same CDR3. The chain is built from TRBV9 and TRBJ2-7, with 9 nucleotides matching TRBD2. Germline trimming cut 0 bases from V and 4 bases from J; bases unmatched to any gene: 2. Germline CDR1 reads SGDLS; CDR2 reads YYNGEE. This CDR3 is 14 amino acids long. Written as DNA, the CDR3 is TGTGCCAGCAGCGTAGGCGGGAGGGCTTACGAGCAGTACTTC. It specifies CASSVGGRAYEQYF.

The V call is TRBV7-9, the J call TRBJ1-4, with 7 bases fitting TRBD1. The CDR3 loop spans 13 amino acids. V trimming: 9 bases; J trimming: 4 bases; junction bases outside the gene matches: 5. Germline-derived CDR1 and CDR2 are SEHNR and FQNEAQ (reference sequence). This CDR3 reads CASVRDSNEKLFF. CDR3 nucleotide sequence: TGTGCCAGTGTCCGGGACAGTAATGAAAAACTGTTTTTT.

V and J are TRBV6-5 and TRBJ1-1; D gene unclear. The V gene's germline CDR1 is MNHEY and CDR2 SVGAGI. Trimming shortened V by 8 bases and J by 5 bases, and 6 bases separated the two germline ends. This CDR3 spans 10 amino acids. The CDR3 sequence: CASVRTEAFF. Here the CDR3 DNA reads TGTGCCAGCGTTCGGACTGAAGCTTTCTTT.